The 22 T cell receptor beta chains reported below all come from one sample, sequenced in a study of T cell responses to AZD1222 COVID-19 vaccine. The repertoire was sequenced with immunoSEQ multiplex PCR; TCRdb's copy has only in-frame clones and lacks some. The sample lists approximately 110,000 clones, around 90% occurring once. The sample here was peripheral blood, taken on day 0 of AZD1222 vaccination. The source of these receptors is an adult in good health.

The chain carries TRBV6-1 and TRBJ1-1; tentatively, D is TRBD1 (5 bases). The length of the CDR3 is 13 residues. Looked up from germline, CDR1 is MNHNS and CDR2 is SASEGT. The V end lost 2 bases, the J end lost 10 bases, and 14 bases lay between the germline ends. The DNA for the CDR3 is TGTGCCAGCAGTGAACCCGAGGGACTCGGAGCTTTCTTT. Its protein is CASSEPEGLGAFF.

In its sample, this clone was seen a few times. This chain connects TRBV5-1 to TRBJ2-1; D is perhaps TRBD1 (6 bases). Trimming took off 6 bases at V and 0 bases at J, with 13 bases between the two ends. Germline-derived CDR1 and CDR2 are SGHRS and YFSETQ. The CDR3 sequence is 15 residues long. The CDR3 DNA reads as TGCGCCAGCAAGGGACAAATTAGCTCCTACAATGAGCAGTTCTTC. This encodes CASKGQISSYNEQFF.

J is TRBJ2-5 and V is TRBV2, with 7 nucleotides matching TRBD1. The CDR3 is 14 amino acids. Germline-derived CDR1 and CDR2 are SNHLY and FYNNEI. Trimming cost V 3 bases and J 1 base; bases outside gene matches: 2. In DNA form, the CDR3 reads TGTGCCAGCAGTGACGGGGACAGCCAAGAGACCCAGTACTTC. This encodes CASSDGDSQETQYF. The full variable domain, with the rest looked up from reference TRBV2 and TRBJ2-5, is EPEVTQTPSHQVTQMGQEVILRCVPISNHLYFYWYRQILGQKVEFLVSFYNNEISEKSEIFDDQFSVERPDGSNFTLKIRSTKLEDSAMYFCASSDGDSQETQYFGPGTRLLVL.

This sequence joins TRBV28 and TRBJ2-7, with 14 positions matching TRBD2. Germline trimming cut 2 bases from V and 4 bases from J; bases unmatched to any gene: 4. Per germline, CDR1 MDHEN and CDR2 SYDVKM. The CDR3 has 16 residues. CDR3 in DNA: TGTGCCAGCAGTTTAACCGGGACTAGCGGGAGTTACGAGCAGTACTTC. Its translation: CASSLTGTSGSYEQYF.

This sequence joins TRBV3-1 (or the pseudogene TRBV3-2) and TRBJ2-2; D gene uncertain. The V gene lost 0 bases and the J gene lost 3 bases, with 5 bases spanning the gap. CDR1 and CDR2 (germline): LGHDT, YNNKEL (reference sequence). The length of the CDR3 is 14 residues. CDR3 region: CASSQDAYTGELFF. In nucleotides, the CDR3 is TGTGCCAGCAGCCAAGACGCCTACACCGGGGAGCTGTTTTTT.

CDR3 in amino acids: CASSPGLADYEQYF. The CDR3 region has the DNA TGCGCCAGCAGCCCGGGACTAGCGGACTACGAGCAGTACTTC. The rearrangement joins TRBV5-1 to TRBJ2-7, with TRBD2 identical over 11 bases. V was clipped by 4 bases and J by 3 bases; unmatched bases: 3. The germline CDR1 and CDR2 sequences are SGHRS and YFSETQ. The CDR3 contains 14 residues. The complete variable domain, with remaining parts taken from reference TRBV5-1 and TRBJ2-7, reads KAGVTQTPRYLIKTRGQQVTLSCSPISGHRSVSWYQQTPGQGLQFLFEYFSETQRNKGNFPGRFSGRQFSNSRSEMNVSTLELGDSALYLCASSPGLADYEQYFGPGTRLTVT.

The J gene is TRBJ2-7, the V gene TRBV5-4; 7 nucleotides match TRBD2. The CDR3 loop spans 16 amino acids. CDR1 is SGHNT, CDR2 YYREEE, per germline (reference sequence). V was clipped by 0 bases and J by 2 bases; unmatched bases: 8. The CDR3 bases are TGTGCCAGCAGCTTGGAAGGCGGGAGCGTCACCTACGAGCAGTACTTC. Amino acids: CASSLEGGSVTYEQYF.

This CDR3 reads CASSTPGQGGSEQYF. As DNA, the CDR3 is TGTGCCAGCAGTACACCGGGACAGGGAGGGTCCGAGCAGTACTTC. The chain uses TRBV28 and TRBJ2-7, with 9 bases fitting TRBD1. The CDR3 extends over 15 amino acids. The junction had 11 bases not matched to a gene; V was cut back by 5 bases and J by 6 bases. Germline CDR1 MDHEN, CDR2 SYDVKM.

In its sample, this clone was seen a few times. The chain joins TRBV28 to TRBJ2-5, with 7 bases that match TRBD1. Germline CDR1 MDHEN, CDR2 SYDVKM. J lost 2 bases, V lost 3 bases, and 6 bases had no gene match. CDR3 length equals 15 residues. DNA of the CDR3: TGTGCCAGCAGTTTCTCCCCGACAGGGCAAGAGACCCAGTACTTC. Its translation is CASSFSPTGQETQYF.

In this sample, this clone turned up once. This chain uses TRBV5-4 with TRBJ1-5; D not resolved. This CDR3 is built from 14 residues. Germline lookup yields CDR1 SGHNT and CDR2 YYREEE (reference sequence). Deletions cut 0 bases from V and 6 bases from J, with 10 bases between. CDR3 region: CASSLEGSGQPQHF. The CDR3 DNA reads as TGTGCCAGCAGCTTGGAGGGTAGCGGTCAGCCCCAGCATTTT.

The chain carries TRBV6-4 and TRBJ1-6; D gene ambiguous. This CDR3 comprises 14 residues. Germline V gives CDR1 MRHNA, CDR2 SNTAGT. Deletions cut 4 bases from V and 7 bases from J, with 11 bases between. CDR3 residues: CASSVTPGNSPLHF. Here the CDR3 DNA reads TGTGCCAGCAGTGTGACCCCTGGGAATTCACCCCTCCACTTT.

The V and J genes are TRBV6-2 or TRBV6-3 and TRBJ2-6; 8 bases align to TRBD1. The CDR3 consists of 18 residues. The germline CDR1 and CDR2 sequences are MNHEY and SVGEGT. With 3 bases clipped from V and 3 bases from J, the junction kept 10 bases outside the gene matches. CDR3 loop: CASSYGQGGTIGANVLTF. CDR3 in DNA: TGTGCCAGCAGTTATGGACAGGGTGGAACGATTGGGGCCAACGTCCTGACTTTC.

This sequence joins TRBV6-2 or TRBV6-3 and TRBJ2-1, with 10 positions matching TRBD2. CDR3 length: 16 amino acids. After removal of 4 bases from V and 5 bases from J, the junction contained 8 bases not matched to a gene. In germline, CDR1 is MNHEY, CDR2 SVGEGT. CDR3 sequence: CASSSGSGRAHNEQFF. The CDR3 DNA sequence: TGTGCCAGCAGTTCGGGGAGCGGGAGGGCCCACAATGAGCAGTTCTTC.

V and J are TRBV5-1 and TRBJ2-3; 9 nucleotides agree with TRBD2. The CDR3 runs 17 residues. Trimming at V came to 0 bases and at J to 3 bases, leaving 8 bases not matched to a gene. Germline assignment: CDR1 SGHRS and CDR2 YFSETQ. The CDR3 spells CASSLELSGSGTDTQYF. The CDR3 DNA is TGCGCCAGCAGCTTGGAGCTTAGCGGGAGTGGTACAGATACGCAGTATTTT. Using reference TRBV5-1 and TRBJ2-3 for the parts outside the CDR3, the full variable domain is KAGVTQTPRYLIKTRGQQVTLSCSPISGHRSVSWYQQTPGQGLQFLFEYFSETQRNKGNFPGRFSGRQFSNSRSEMNVSTLELGDSALYLCASSLELSGSGTDTQYFGPGTRLTVL.

V usage is TRBV6-2 or TRBV6-3 and J usage is TRBJ2-7, with a possible D match to TRBD2 (5 bases). The CDR3 has 12 amino acids. Looked up from germline, CDR1 is MNHEY and CDR2 is SVGEGT. V was trimmed by 2 bases and J by 5 bases, leaving 7 bases between them. CDR3 in amino acids: CASSYVGDEQYF. DNA for the CDR3: TGTGCCAGCAGTTACGTCGGGGACGAGCAGTACTTC.

V is TRBV7-6 and J is TRBJ2-1; 7 positions agree with TRBD2. This CDR3 contains 14 residues. Germline trimming cut 0 bases from V and 4 bases from J; bases unmatched to any gene: 0. Germline V gene sequence: CDR1 SGHVS, CDR2 FNYEAQ. The CDR3 DNA sequence: TGTGCCAGCAGCTTAGCAGCGGGGTACAATGAGCAGTTCTTC. This codes for CASSLAAGYNEQFF.

The chain links TRBV5-6 to TRBJ1-5; D might be TRBD1 (5 bases). The length of the CDR3 is 14 residues. V dropped 2 bases and J dropped 2 bases, with 8 bases sitting between them. Germline CDR1 reads SGHDT; CDR2 reads YYEEEE. CDR3 bases: TGTGCCAGCAGCTTTGGGACTCGCAATCAGCCCCAGCATTTT. Its protein is CASSFGTRNQPQHF.

Only one count was recorded for this clone. The chain joins TRBV7-2 to TRBJ2-7; D gene ambiguous. Germline V gives CDR1 SGHTA, CDR2 FQGNSA. The CDR3 consists of 14 residues. V was cut by 1 base and J by 2 bases, with 9 bases left in between. DNA of the CDR3: TGTGCCAGCAGCTTAGGTCCCGGACCCTACGAGCAGTACTTC. It translates to CASSLGPGPYEQYF.

This sequence joins TRBV14 and TRBJ2-7; no clear D. V was pared by 3 bases and J by 3 bases, with 3 bases between. The CDR3 covers 11 residues. Germline lookup yields CDR1 SGHDN and CDR2 FVKESK. CDR3 DNA: TGTGCCAGCAGCCACGGCTACGAGCAGTACTTC. It yields the protein CASSHGYEQYF.

The chain links TRBV30 to TRBJ2-1, with 11 bases fitting TRBD2. The CDR3 is 17 residues long. Per the germline V gene, CDR1 is GTSNPN and CDR2 is SVGIG (reference sequence). V was clipped by 0 bases and J by 8 bases; unmatched bases: 12. CDR3 coding DNA: TGTGCCTGGAGTGTAGCCCTCTCTAGCGGGAGGTTGTATGAGCAGTTCTTC. It specifies CAWSVALSSGRLYEQFF.

The rearrangement uses TRBV2 and TRBJ2-3, with D perhaps TRBD1 (5 bases). This CDR3 is built from 17 residues. Germline CDR1 is SNHLY and CDR2 is FYNNEI. Trimming removed 8 bases from V and 3 bases from J, with 24 bases in between. Written as DNA, the CDR3 is TGTGCCAGCGGAACCCCACGGACACGGCACACAACAGATACGCAGTATTTT. Amino acids: CASGTPRTRHTTDTQYF.

This clone was seen a single time. The chain recombines TRBV3-1 (or the pseudogene TRBV3-2) with TRBJ2-7; D not certain. The CDR3 runs to 12 residues. The V end was cut by 0 bases, the J end by 5 bases, with 5 bases between. Germline assignment: CDR1 LGHDT and CDR2 YNNKEL (reference sequence). The CDR3 nucleotides read TGTGCCAGCAGCCAAGATCTAAACGAGCAGTACTTC. It specifies CASSQDLNEQYF.